A single sample gave rise to the 5 T cell receptor beta chains below, sequenced in a study of shared T cell receptors in the human thymus. TCRdb's copy holds only in-frame clones and misses some; the assay was immunoSEQ multiplex PCR. The sample yields roughly 560,000 clones, about 80% seen once. These records were also assigned to another study, of human thymus T cells.

Specimen: thymocytes. The source is a boy younger than two with a congenital heart defect.

In its sample, this clone was seen once. This chain links TRBV5-6 with TRBJ2-5, with 9 bases lining up with TRBD2. CDR3 length: 12 amino acids. Trimming cost V 6 bases and J 4 bases; bases outside gene matches: 1. Germline CDR1 is SGHDT and CDR2 is YYEEEE. In DNA, the CDR3 is TGTGCCAGCACGACTAGCGGAGAGACCCAGTACTTC. It yields the protein CASTTSGETQYF.

The CDR3 loop is CAISESILMGDRDETQYF. In DNA form, the CDR3 reads TGTGCCATCAGTGAGTCGATCTTAATGGGGGACAGGGATGAGACCCAGTACTTC. This rearrangement joins TRBV10-3 to TRBJ2-5; 9 bases fit TRBD1. V was pared by 0 bases and J by 5 bases, with 13 bases of the junction left unmatched. Germline CDR1 is ENHRY and CDR2 is SYGVKD. The CDR3 is 18 residues long.

The genes are TRBV11-2 and TRBJ2-1; tentative D call: TRBD2 (6 bases). Deletions cut 7 bases from V and 0 bases from J, with 7 bases between. CDR1 and CDR2 (germline): SGHAT, FQNNGV. The CDR3 contains 13 residues. The chain's CDR3 is CASNSGSYNEQFF. The CDR3 nucleotides read TGTGCCAGCAATAGCGGCTCCTACAATGAGCAGTTCTTC. The full variable domain, rest sourced from reference TRBV11-2 and TRBJ2-1, is EAGVAQSPRYKIIEKRQSVAFWCNPISGHATLYWYQQILGQGPKLLIQFQNNGVVDDSQLPKDRFSAERLKGVDSTLKIQPAKLEDSAVYLCASNSGSYNEQFFGPGTRLTVL.

The chain combines TRBV27 with TRBJ2-3, with 8 positions matching TRBD1. Trimming cost V 5 bases and J 1 base; bases outside gene matches: 11. This CDR3 is built from 17 residues. In germline, CDR1 is MNHEY, CDR2 SMNVEV (reference sequence). As DNA, the CDR3 is TGTGCCAGCAGTGTCAGACAGGGGACGAGGCGCACAGATACGCAGTATTTT. This sequence encodes CASSVRQGTRRTDTQYF.

In nucleotides, the CDR3 is TGTGCCAGCAGCTTGCTGGGACAGACCTACGAGCAGTACTTC. The encoded protein is CASSLLGQTYEQYF. The genes are TRBV27 and TRBJ2-7; 7 bases line up with TRBD1. The V gene's germline CDR1 is MNHEY and CDR2 SMNVEV (reference sequence). After removal of 6 bases from V and 2 bases from J, the junction contained 7 bases not matched to a gene. This CDR3 is 14 amino acids long.